This T cell receptor beta chain stems from a study of T cell repertoires in cytomegalovirus infection. Background on the study: Indications of both CMV infection and matching HLA type were provided by public TCR beta signatures.

This CDR3 has 15 residues. CDR1 and CDR2 (germline): MNHEY, SMNVEV (reference sequence). V lost 4 bases and J lost 7, with 19 bases in between. The sample holds one count of this clonotype. Its antigen is unidentified. TCRdb processed the reads anew with MiXCR; each CDR3 protein has one entry. This table holds 170,000 or so distinct CDR3 sequences, 17% found once. Study-wide results and caveats: Individuals carrying CMV plus the relevant HLA were identified by cumulative frequency of public TCR beta families. There were HLA-C-restricted CMV-specific TCR beta clonotypes dominating the ex vivo response.

Sequencing input: CD8+ T cells from PBMCs. The clonotype was recovered from a human donor in good health (CMV status not recorded). Some clones in this sample may be carry-over from other donors' samples. The V call is TRBV27, the J call TRBJ2-5; TRBD1 is a possible D gene (6 bases). The CDR3 DNA reads as TGTGCCAGCAGTTCCCCAGGGGCCGCGTTTGGGACCCAGTACTTC. Its protein is CASSSPGAAFGTQYF.